The 22 T cell receptor beta chains reported below all come from one sample, sequenced in a study of Graves' ophthalmopathy and Graves' hyperthyroidism. Amplification from RNA transcripts yielded the TCR beta CDR3 regions. HTBI primers were employed in first-round RT-PCR, then a second-round multiplex PCR followed. TCRdb reprocessed the multiplex PCR reads with MiXCR, giving one entry per CDR3 protein. The sample lists about 380,000 distinct CDR3 sequences, approximately 15% occurring once. Specimen: peripheral blood. The source is a woman aged 18 to 35 with stable Graves' hyperthyroidism.

This clonotype was seen ten or more times. The gene calls are TRBV6-4 and TRBJ2-7, with D possibly matching TRBD1 (6 bases). V lost 7 bases and J lost 0, with 22 bases in between. Germline V gene lookup returns CDR1 MRHNA and CDR2 SNTAGT. CDR3 length equals 17 residues. The CDR3 loop is CASITTPGAGASYEQYF. The CDR3 DNA reads as TGTGCCAGCATCACCACCCCCGGGGCAGGGGCCTCCTACGAGCAGTACTTC.

The sample holds many counts of this clonotype. This sequence joins TRBV27 and TRBJ1-1; D remains ambiguous. The CDR3 length is 13 residues. Germline lookup yields CDR1 MNHEY and CDR2 SMNVEV (reference sequence). Trimming left V 6 bases short and J 4 bases short, with 12 bases between. In DNA, the CDR3 is TGTGCCAGCAGATTGACTGATGTCACTGAAGCTTTCTTT. Translation gives CASRLTDVTEAFF.

This clonotype was found many times. The gene calls are TRBV6-1 and TRBJ1-5; D is uncertain. Between the trimmed V and J ends, which lost 6 bases and 0 bases, there was a span of 12 bases. This CDR3 contains 15 residues. The germline V gene has CDR1 MNHNS and CDR2 SASEGT. The DNA for the CDR3 is TGTGCCAGCAGCCTCCACTGGTATAGCAATCAGCCCCAGCATTTT. The encoded protein is CASSLHWYSNQPQHF.

This clonotype appeared many times. The J gene is TRBJ2-7, the V gene TRBV2, with D perhaps TRBD2 (5 bases). Between the trimmed V and J ends, which lost 7 bases and 4 bases, there was a span of 17 bases. CDR3 size: 14 residues. CDR1 is SNHLY, CDR2 FYNNEI, per germline. The CDR3 region is CASIGGRSQYEQYF. The CDR3 DNA follows: TGTGCCAGCATCGGAGGACGGTCCCAATACGAGCAGTACTTC.

This clonotype was seen at least ten times. The J gene is TRBJ1-2, the V gene TRBV12-3 or TRBV12-4; 8 bases line up with TRBD1. This CDR3 region has 11 residues. Trimming took 6 bases from V and 13 from J; bases not matched to a gene: 7. The CDR3 spells CASSADRARTF. The CDR3 DNA follows: TGTGCCAGCAGCGCGGACAGGGCCCGCACCTTC.

This clonotype showed up just a few times. The V and J genes are TRBV20-1 and TRBJ1-6; D not certain. Germline V gene data show CDR1 as DFQATT and CDR2 as SNEGSKA (reference sequence). V was clipped by 3 bases and J by 2 bases, with 8 bases between them. This CDR3 region has 14 residues. Here the CDR3 reads CSASPGPYNSPLHF. CDR3 DNA: TGCAGTGCTAGCCCAGGCCCCTATAATTCACCCCTCCACTTT.

This clonotype showed up many times. The chain links TRBV6-1 to TRBJ2-3; no clear D. This CDR3 is built from 14 residues. The V gene's germline CDR1 is MNHNS and CDR2 SASEGT. Trimming stripped 5 bases from V and 1 base from J, with 10 bases between. The CDR3 here is CASSKVLGTDTQYF. CDR3 DNA sequence: TGTGCCAGCAGTAAGGTCCTCGGCACAGATACGCAGTATTTT.

V gene TRBV12-3 or TRBV12-4 combines with J gene TRBJ2-7; 9 nucleotides line up with TRBD2. V lost 6 bases and J lost 6; bases outside the gene matches: 9. The CDR3 has 14 amino acids. The CDR3 is CASSPTSGFGEQYF. The CDR3 nucleotides are TGTGCCAGCAGCCCGACTAGCGGTTTTGGCGAGCAGTACTTC.

The DNA of the CDR3 is TGCAGCGTTGAAGATGGGTTACTAGGGCAGTACGAGCAGTACTTC. Amino acids: CSVEDGLLGQYEQYF. The chain employs TRBV29-1 and TRBJ2-7; TRBD2 is a possible D gene (5 bases). The germline V gene encodes CDR1 SQVTM and CDR2 ANQGSEA. The CDR3 length is 15 residues. Trimming cost V 0 bases and J 4 bases, with 16 bases left between them.

The sample holds many counts of this clonotype. V usage is TRBV6-1 and J usage is TRBJ1-3; D may be TRBD1 (5 bases). Germline lookup yields CDR1 MNHNS and CDR2 SASEGT. The ends were cut back, 8 bases at V and 4 bases at J, with 18 bases in the middle. The CDR3 totals 15 residues. The CDR3 protein is CASGARGIDGNTIYF. The DNA for the CDR3 is TGTGCCAGCGGGGCCCGGGGCATAGACGGAAACACCATATATTTT.

This clonotype was counted at least ten times. J is TRBJ2-7 and V is TRBV4-2; 12 positions agree with TRBD2. The CDR3 extends over 15 amino acids. CDR1 is LGHNA and CDR2 is YNFKEQ in the germline V gene. V was pared by 3 bases and J by 3 bases, with 3 bases of the junction left unmatched. CDR3 bases: TGTGCCAGCAGCCAGACTAGCGGGGGAAACTACGAGCAGTACTTC. Encoded protein: CASSQTSGGNYEQYF.

At least ten counts were recorded for this clonotype. This sequence joins TRBV7-2 and TRBJ1-5; D might be TRBD1 (5 bases). Trimming left V 3 bases short and J 2 bases short, with 11 bases between. CDR1 and CDR2 (germline): SGHTA, FQGNSA. This CDR3 has 15 residues. CDR3 bases: TGTGCCAGCAGCTTGGGGGACGCAGGCAATCAGCCCCAGCATTTT. Translated: CASSLGDAGNQPQHF.

There are many counts of this clonotype. CDR3 DNA: TGTGCCACCAGCAGAGATTACTTAGCGGGGGGCAACGAGCAGTACTTC. It codes for CATSRDYLAGGNEQYF. The rearrangement links TRBV15 to TRBJ2-7; TRBD2 agrees at 10 bases. The CDR3 has 16 amino acids. V lost 0 bases, J lost 5 bases, and 7 bases stayed unmatched. Germline loops: CDR1 LNHNV, CDR2 YYDKDF (reference sequence). The full variable domain, with the rest looked up from reference TRBV15 and TRBJ2-7, is DAMVIQNPRYQVTQFGKPVTLSCSQTLNHNVMYWYQQKSSQAPKLLFHYYDKDFNNEADTPDNFQSRRPNTSFCFLDIRSPGLGDTAMYLCATSRDYLAGGNEQYFGPGTRLTVT.

This clonotype was detected ten times or more. The rearrangement uses TRBV6-5 and TRBJ1-1; no reliable D call. CDR3 length equals 13 residues. V was trimmed by 2 bases and J by 1 base, leaving 5 bases between them. CDR1 and CDR2 from the germline V gene are MNHEY and SVGAGI. The CDR3: CASSYLKNTEAFF. The CDR3, as DNA: TGTGCCAGCAGTTACCTGAAGAACACTGAAGCTTTCTTT.

This chain links TRBV12-3 or TRBV12-4 with TRBJ2-1; TRBD2 might be the D (5 bases). This CDR3 spans 17 amino acids. With 6 bases removed from V and 0 bases from J, the gap between germline ends came to 18 bases. The CDR3 region is CASSTLSSGSSYNEQFF. The CDR3 nucleotides read TGTGCCAGCAGCACTCTTAGCAGCGGAAGCTCCTACAATGAGCAGTTCTTC.

V is TRBV20-1 and J is TRBJ2-7; tentatively, D is TRBD1 or TRBD2 (5 bases each). The germline gives CDR1 DFQATT, CDR2 SNEGSKA (reference sequence). The CDR3 length is 11 residues. The V end was cut by 3 bases, the J end by 4 bases, with 7 bases between. As DNA, the CDR3 is TGCAGTGCTAGTGAGGGGTACGAGCAGTACTTC. Amino acid sequence: CSASEGYEQYF.

This clonotype was counted ten times or more. The chain employs TRBV5-1 and TRBJ1-6; 11 bases line up with TRBD1. Trimming removed 3 bases from V and 0 bases from J; junction bases left unmatched: 5. The germline gives CDR1 SGHRS, CDR2 YFSETQ. This CDR3 is built from 18 residues. CDR3 amino acids: CASSSRTGGSSYNSPLHF. CDR3 nucleotides: TGCGCCAGCAGCTCTAGGACAGGGGGCAGCTCCTATAATTCACCCCTCCACTTT.

This clonotype came up many times. The CDR3 DNA sequence: TGTGCCAGCAGATCTCAGGGGTGGGATAATTCACCCCTCCACTTT. As protein: CASRSQGWDNSPLHF. The chain joins TRBV12-3 or TRBV12-4 to TRBJ1-6, with D perhaps matching TRBD1 (6 bases). CDR3 length equals 15 residues. Trimming took off 6 bases at V and 5 bases at J, with 14 bases between the two ends.

In its sample, this clonotype was seen many times. As DNA, the CDR3 is TGTGCCAGCAGCCCAGTAGCGGCCAACACTGAAGCTTTCTTT. Its protein product is CASSPVAANTEAFF. The chain couples TRBV7-9 to TRBJ1-1, with unresolved D. The CDR3 totals 14 residues. V was shortened by 5 bases and J by 2 bases, with 12 bases between the two germline ends. Germline V CDR1 and CDR2: SEHNR, FQNEAQ (reference sequence).

This clonotype showed up many times. V is TRBV20-1 and J is TRBJ2-2, with TRBD2 matching over 7 bases. With 2 bases clipped from V and 1 base from J, the junction kept 1 base outside the gene matches. The germline gives CDR1 DFQATT, CDR2 SNEGSKA (reference sequence). CDR3 length equals 14 residues. DNA for the CDR3: TGCAGTGCTAGACCTAGCGGGAACACCGGGGAGCTGTTTTTT. Amino acid sequence: CSARPSGNTGELFF.

J is TRBJ2-7 and V is TRBV10-3, with D maybe TRBD1 (6 bases). Germline V gene lookup returns CDR1 ENHRY and CDR2 SYGVKD. Trimming removed 7 bases at V and 2 bases at J, with 12 bases between. The CDR3 is made up of 13 amino acids. The CDR3 nucleotides read TGTGCCATCACCGTAACAGGGACCTACGAGCAGTACTTC. Translation gives CAITVTGTYEQYF.

Many counts were recorded for this clonotype. The chain links TRBV12-3 or TRBV12-4 to TRBJ1-5; D is ambiguous. Trimming stripped 3 bases from V and 3 bases from J, with 6 bases between. The CDR3 has 13 amino acids. CDR3 nucleotides: TGTGCCAGCAGTTTGACCGCCAATCAGCCCCAGCATTTT. Its translation: CASSLTANQPQHF.